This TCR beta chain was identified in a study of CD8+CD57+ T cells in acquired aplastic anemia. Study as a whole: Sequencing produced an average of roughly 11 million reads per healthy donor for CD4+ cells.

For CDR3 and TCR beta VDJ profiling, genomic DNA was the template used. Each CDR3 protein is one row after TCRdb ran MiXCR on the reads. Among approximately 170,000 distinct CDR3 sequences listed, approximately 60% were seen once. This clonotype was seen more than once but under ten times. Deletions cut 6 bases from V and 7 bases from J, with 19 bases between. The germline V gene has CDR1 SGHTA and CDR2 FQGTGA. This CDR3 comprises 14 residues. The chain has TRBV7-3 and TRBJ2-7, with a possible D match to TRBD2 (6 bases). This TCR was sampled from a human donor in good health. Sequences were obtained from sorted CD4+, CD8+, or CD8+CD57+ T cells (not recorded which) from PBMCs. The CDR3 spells CASRDKRGVGEQYF. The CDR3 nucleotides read TGTGCCAGCAGGGACAAGCGCGGGGTGGGGGAGCAGTACTTC. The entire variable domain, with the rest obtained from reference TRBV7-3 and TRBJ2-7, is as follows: GAGVSQTPSNKVTEKGKYVELRCDPISGHTALYWYRQSLGQGPEFLIYFQGTGAADDSGLPNDRFFAVRPEGSVSTLKIQRTERGDSAVYLCASRDKRGVGEQYFGPGTRLTVT.